One sample yielded the 20 T cell receptor beta chains listed below, sequenced in a study of CD8 T cell repertoires and HIV-1 epitope variants. Their recognized antigens are unknown. Repertoires were generated with immunoSEQ multiplex PCR, while TCRdb's copy carries only in-frame clones and drops some. The data contain about 1,800 clones, more than 65% of them singletons. The sequenced sample was cultured CD8+ T cells derived from PBMCs. The receptors were sampled from a male donor with HIV.

This clone was seen just once. The chain joins TRBV28 to TRBJ2-7; TRBD2 matches at 7 bases. Germline CDR1 reads MDHEN; CDR2 reads SYDVKM. The CDR3 is 13 amino acids. Trimming removed 5 bases from V and 1 base from J; junction bases left unmatched: 2. The CDR3 DNA is TGTGCCAGCAGTGGCGGGGGATCCTACGAGCAGTACTTC. Its translation is CASSGGGSYEQYF.

The gene calls are TRBV11-2 and TRBJ2-3; 13 bases line up with TRBD2. This CDR3 comprises 15 residues. Germline trimming cut 6 bases from V and 4 bases from J; bases unmatched to any gene: 4. Germline CDR1 is SGHAT and CDR2 is FQNNGV. Here the CDR3 DNA reads TGTGCCAGCAGATCTGGACTAGCGGGGGCAGATACGCAGTATTTT. Translation: CASRSGLAGADTQYF.

This clone was observed a single time. The chain combines TRBV4-3 with TRBJ2-1; 10 nucleotides line up with TRBD2. V lost 0 bases and J lost 9; bases outside the gene matches: 8. CDR1 and CDR2 (germline): LGHNA, YSLEER. The CDR3 extends over 16 amino acids. CDR3 coding DNA: TGCGCCAGCAGCCAAGATACAAGCGGGGGGGCAAGTGAGCAGTTCTTC. This gives the protein CASSQDTSGGASEQFF.

V usage is TRBV13 and J usage is TRBJ2-2, with 10 bases aligning to TRBD2. The junction had 5 bases not matched to a gene; V was cut back by 0 bases and J by 4 bases. Germline V gene data show CDR1 as PRHDT and CDR2 as FYEKMQ (reference sequence). This CDR3 has 17 residues. DNA for the CDR3: TGTGCCAGCAGCTTAGGTTGGGCTAGCGGGAGCACCGGGGAGCTGTTTTTT. Protein product: CASSLGWASGSTGELFF. The full variable domain, in which reference TRBV13 and TRBJ2-2 provide the parts outside the CDR3, is AAGVIQSPRHLIKEKRETATLKCYPIPRHDTVYWYQQGPGQDPQFLISFYEKMQSDKGSIPDRFSAQQFSDYHSELNMSSLELGDSALYFCASSLGWASGSTGELFFGEGSRLTVL.

This rearrangement joins TRBV27 to TRBJ2-7, with D unclear. Trimming took 2 bases from V and 1 from J, leaving 6 bases between them. This CDR3 contains 13 residues. From germline, CDR1 is MNHEY and CDR2 SMNVEV (reference sequence). CDR3 nucleotides: TGTGCCAGCAGTTTAACTATGTCCTACGAGCAGTACTTC. Protein: CASSLTMSYEQYF.

This chain joins TRBV19 and TRBJ2-5, with TRBD1 matching 7 bases. The CDR3 loop spans 12 amino acids. Germline V gene sequence: CDR1 LNHDA, CDR2 SQIVND (reference sequence). Trimming cost V 8 bases and J 4 bases; bases outside gene matches: 4. The chain's CDR3 is CASGDRVETQYF. For the CDR3, the DNA is TGTGCCAGTGGTGACAGGGTAGAGACCCAGTACTTC.

This chain joins TRBV9 and TRBJ2-3; D could derive from TRBD1 or TRBD2 (5 bases each). The V gene lost 0 bases and the J gene lost 5 bases, with 13 bases spanning the gap. The CDR3 is made up of 15 amino acids. CDR1 SGDLS and CDR2 YYNGEE come from the germline V gene. CDR3: CASSVGDGAGDTQYF. Here the CDR3 DNA reads TGTGCCAGCAGCGTAGGGGACGGGGCTGGAGATACGCAGTATTTT.

This clone is large within its sample. V gene TRBV10-3 combines with J gene TRBJ2-7; possibly TRBD2 for D (6 bases). CDR3 length equals 13 residues. Trimming took off 10 bases at V and 4 bases at J, with 17 bases between the two ends. Germline V gives CDR1 ENHRY, CDR2 SYGVKD. The CDR3 DNA reads TGTGCCACCCTAGGGGACTCTACTTACGAGCAGTACTTC. Translating it yields CATLGDSTYEQYF.

The rearrangement uses TRBV6-6 and TRBJ2-6; a weak D match, TRBD1 (5 bases). Trimming removed 7 bases at V and 4 bases at J, with 17 bases between. The CDR3 sequence is 16 residues long. Looked up from germline, CDR1 is MNHNY and CDR2 is SVGAGI (reference sequence). CDR3 nucleotide sequence: TGTGCCAGCATCCCCAATCAGGGCTCAGGGGCCAACGTCCTGACTTTC. The encoded protein is CASIPNQGSGANVLTF.

J is TRBJ1-1 and V is TRBV5-6; no clear D. The germline CDR1 and CDR2 sequences are SGHDT and YYEEEE. With 0 bases removed from V and 7 bases from J, the gap between germline ends came to 10 bases. CDR3 length: 13 amino acids. CDR3: CASSLAGRYEAFF. Written as DNA, the CDR3 is TGTGCCAGCAGCTTGGCCGGCAGATATGAAGCTTTCTTT.

V usage is TRBV9 and J usage is TRBJ2-3; TRBD2 might be the D (7 bases). CDR1 and CDR2 from the germline V gene are SGDLS and YYNGEE. V was shortened by 2 bases and J by 2 bases, with 12 bases between the two germline ends. This CDR3 has 15 residues. CDR3 sequence (DNA): TGTGCCAGCAGCGTTGGGGGGGCCCTCACAGATACGCAGTATTTT. Protein: CASSVGGALTDTQYF. Combining the CDR3 with reference TRBV9 and TRBJ2-3 gives the whole variable domain DSGVTQTPKHLITATGQRVTLRCSPRSGDLSVYWYQQSLDQGLQFLIQYYNGEERAKGNILERFSAQQFPDLHSELNLSSLELGDSALYFCASSVGGALTDTQYFGPGTRLTVL.

In its sample, this clone was seen a few times. The genes are TRBV30 and TRBJ1-3; D is uncertain. CDR3 length equals 13 residues. Germline V gene sequence: CDR1 GTSNPN, CDR2 SVGIG (reference sequence). Between the trimmed V and J ends, which lost 5 bases and 3 bases, there was a span of 11 bases. The CDR3 DNA reads as TGTGCCTGGCCAGACTCGGATGGAAACACCATATATTTT. It translates to CAWPDSDGNTIYF.

The V call is TRBV14, the J call TRBJ2-1; perhaps TRBD2 as D (5 bases). Germline CDR1 and CDR2: SGHDN and FVKESK. V was shortened by 0 bases and J by 3 bases, with 9 bases between the two germline ends. The length of the CDR3 is 15 residues. The CDR3 DNA reads TGTGCCAGCAGCCAAGATCGAGAGGGCTACAATGAGCAGTTCTTC. The encoded protein is CASSQDREGYNEQFF.

The chain joins TRBV11-2 to TRBJ1-5; TRBD1 matches at 10 bases. CDR1 and CDR2 from the germline V gene are SGHAT and FQNNGV. CDR3 length: 19 amino acids. With 4 bases clipped from V and 0 bases from J, the junction kept 12 bases outside the gene matches. CDR3 region: CASSSGSGTGDYSNQPQHF. In nucleotides, the CDR3 is TGTGCCAGCAGCTCAGGGTCTGGGACAGGGGATTATAGCAATCAGCCCCAGCATTTT.

The V gene is TRBV10-3, the J gene TRBJ1-5; D is unresolved. The germline V and J ends were trimmed by 3 bases and 11 bases, with 14 bases remaining between them. The germline V gene encodes CDR1 ENHRY and CDR2 SYGVKD. The length of the CDR3 is 13 residues. The CDR3 sequence is CAISETAVGTQHF. The CDR3, as DNA: TGTGCCATCAGTGAAACAGCCGTTGGGACCCAGCATTTT.

CDR3 region: CASSPRAGSNNEQFF. CDR3 coding DNA: TGTGCCAGTAGTCCCCGTGCAGGGTCCAACAATGAGCAGTTCTTC. The chain employs TRBV19 and TRBJ2-1; D might be TRBD1 (5 bases). Per the germline V gene, CDR1 is LNHDA and CDR2 is SQIVND (reference sequence). The CDR3 is 15 amino acids. V lost 5 bases, J lost 5 bases, and 16 bases lay in between.

This clone was observed a handful of times. The chain carries TRBV29-1 and TRBJ2-1; no reliable D call. Germline lookup yields CDR1 SQVTM and CDR2 ANQGSEA. Trimming took 2 bases from V and 6 from J, leaving 11 bases between them. The CDR3 spans 13 residues. Here the CDR3 reads CSVEPDPGNEQFF. The DNA of the CDR3 is TGCAGCGTTGAACCGGACCCTGGCAATGAGCAGTTCTTC.

The CDR3 here is CSVEAADSNSYEQYF. DNA of the CDR3: TGCAGCGTTGAAGCGGCGGACTCAAACTCCTACGAGCAGTACTTC. This chain connects TRBV29-1 to TRBJ2-7, with D possibly TRBD2 on 5 matching bases. Trimming left V 1 base short and J 0 bases short, with 13 bases between. This CDR3 contains 15 residues. The germline gives CDR1 SQVTM, CDR2 ANQGSEA.

Comment on this clone: One end of the junction varies from germline; a read error may be responsible. The chain has TRBV7-9 and TRBJ1-1, with D uncertain. CDR1 and CDR2 (germline): SEHNR, FQNEAQ (reference sequence). The CDR3 is made up of 17 amino acids. The CDR3 DNA reads as TGTGCCAGCAGCTTAGCTCTGGGATTGGTCGCGAACCCTGAAGCTTTCTTT. It translates to CASSLALGLVANPEAFF.

This clone occurred a few times. The V gene is TRBV19, the J gene TRBJ2-2; no clear D. The length of the CDR3 is 14 residues. Germline V gene sequence: CDR1 LNHDA, CDR2 SQIVND (reference sequence). V was shortened by 3 bases and J by 4 bases, with 9 bases between the two germline ends. The CDR3 loop reads CASSIRGSTGELFF. The CDR3 DNA reads as TGTGCCAGTAGTATTAGAGGATCCACCGGGGAGCTGTTTTTT.